These 32 T cell receptor beta chains were all obtained from the same sample, sequenced in a study of blood T cell repertoires in COVID-19. The table came from immunoSEQ multiplex PCR; TCRdb's copy has only in-frame clones and leaves some out. The sample contains a few hundred thousand clones, about 90% of which appear only once. The source material was peripheral blood. The origin of the receptors is a woman aged 45 to 65 with acute or convalescent COVID-19.

The chain links TRBV19 to TRBJ2-1; 8 bases map to TRBD2. The CDR3 is 15 residues long. J was trimmed by 6 bases and V by 6 bases; bases with no gene match: 10. Germline values: CDR1 LNHDA, CDR2 SQIVND (reference sequence). Here the CDR3 DNA reads TGTGCCAGTAGAAAACGGGGGGGCCTTTCCAATGAGCAGTTCTTC. Its protein product is CASRKRGGLSNEQFF.

This chain connects TRBV6-5 to TRBJ2-7; 7 nucleotides line up with TRBD2. The CDR3 contains 12 residues. The V and J ends lost 5 bases and 5 bases, in that order; junction bases with no gene match: 3. Germline V gives CDR1 MNHEY, CDR2 SVGAGI. DNA for the CDR3: TGTGCCAGCAGTCGACGGGGGGACGAGCAGTACTTC. As protein: CASSRRGDEQYF.

This sequence joins TRBV2 and TRBJ2-5; the match to TRBD1 covers 10 bases. The CDR3 loop spans 16 amino acids. The germline CDR1 and CDR2 sequences are SNHLY and FYNNEI. V gave up 4 bases and J gave up 3 bases; unmatched junction bases: 8. In nucleotides, the CDR3 is TGTGCCAGCAGTGCTCCTCCCGGGACAGGGGAAGAGACCCAGTACTTC. Residues: CASSAPPGTGEETQYF.

A remark on this clone: Relative to the germline gene, one junction end is altered; a read error may explain this. This chain uses TRBV6-2 or TRBV6-3 with TRBJ2-7; the D gene is possibly TRBD1 (6 bases). The CDR3 totals 13 residues. Germline V gives CDR1 MNHEY, CDR2 SVGEGT. The CDR3 loop reads CASSYGTSYERYF. Written as DNA, the CDR3 is TGTGCCAGCAGTTACGGGACAAGTTACGAGCGGTACTTC.

V usage is TRBV6-2 or TRBV6-3 and J usage is TRBJ2-7, with D perhaps matching TRBD1 (6 bases). The CDR3 is 15 residues long. V lost 3 bases, J lost 0 bases, and 12 bases lay in between. From germline, CDR1 is MNHEY and CDR2 SVGEGT. CDR3 sequence (DNA): TGTGCCAGCAGTTATCTCCAGGGGTTCTCCTACGAGCAGTACTTC. Translating gives CASSYLQGFSYEQYF.

The V gene is TRBV18, the J gene TRBJ2-7; 10 bases are a match to TRBD1. Trimming at V came to 6 bases and at J to 4 bases, leaving 6 bases not matched to a gene. In germline, CDR1 is KGHSH, CDR2 LQKENI. The CDR3 length is 14 residues. The CDR3 nucleotides are TGTGCCAGCTCGGACGACAGGGGGCTTTACGAGCAGTACTTC. It encodes CASSDDRGLYEQYF.

The chain joins TRBV6-5 to TRBJ1-2, with a possible D match to TRBD1 (5 bases). The CDR3 extends over 13 amino acids. Germline V gene data show CDR1 as MNHEY and CDR2 as SVGAGI. V was cut by 9 bases and J by 2 bases, with 13 bases left in between. CDR3 DNA sequence: TGTGCCAGTAAAGGGGTAGAAAACTATGGCTACACCTTC. Translated: CASKGVENYGYTF.

The rearrangement links TRBV18 to TRBJ1-3, with D perhaps TRBD1 (5 bases). Trimming removed 3 bases at V and 4 bases at J, with 13 bases between. Germline lookup yields CDR1 KGHSH and CDR2 LQKENI. This CDR3 region has 15 residues. This CDR3 is CASSPGKGPGNTIYF. In DNA form, the CDR3 reads TGTGCCAGCTCACCGGGGAAGGGGCCGGGAAACACCATATATTTT.

In its sample, this clone was seen once. The rearrangement joins TRBV11-1 to TRBJ1-2, with no clear D. The CDR3 consists of 10 residues. Deletions cut 4 bases from V and 6 bases from J, with 3 bases between. The germline CDR1 and CDR2 sequences are SGHAT and FQDESV (reference sequence). The CDR3 nucleotides are TGTGCCAGCAGCTCAGATGGCTACACCTTC. It translates to CASSSDGYTF.

The rearrangement uses TRBV11-3 and TRBJ2-3, with no clear D. The CDR3 extends over 12 amino acids. Trimming cost V 2 bases and J 4 bases, with 4 bases left between them. CDR1 and CDR2 (germline): SGHNT, YENEEA. CDR3 nucleotide sequence: TGTGCCAGCAGCTTACTCCCAGATACGCAGTATTTT. Residues: CASSLLPDTQYF.

CDR3 sequence: CASSSQNQPQHF. The DNA for the CDR3 is TGTGCCAGCAGCTCCCAGAATCAGCCCCAGCATTTT. The chain links TRBV7-9 to TRBJ1-5, with D uncertain. Germline CDR1 reads SEHNR; CDR2 reads FQNEAQ (reference sequence). V lost 4 bases and J 4 bases, leaving 5 bases between the germline ends. CDR3 size: 12 residues.

Note on this clone: Other DNA sequences in the same sample also yield this CDR3. The chain employs TRBV5-1 and TRBJ1-2; D is ambiguous. V lost 0 bases, J lost 5 bases, and 8 bases lay in between. The CDR3 contains 13 residues. Germline assignment: CDR1 SGHRS and CDR2 YFSETQ. DNA of the CDR3: TGCGCCAGCAGCTTGGACGGAGATTATGGCTACACCTTC. Amino acids: CASSLDGDYGYTF.

The chain is built from TRBV18 and TRBJ2-2, with 7 nucleotides matching TRBD1. From germline, CDR1 is KGHSH and CDR2 LQKENI. The ends lost 5 bases at V and 2 bases at J; junction bases unmatched: 5. The CDR3 has 15 residues. For the CDR3, the DNA is TGTGCCAGCTCAGGTACAGGGGACAACACCGGGGAGCTGTTTTTT. Its protein product is CASSGTGDNTGELFF.

The chain employs TRBV3-1 (or the pseudogene TRBV3-2) and TRBJ2-7; D unresolved. Germline assignment: CDR1 LGHDT and CDR2 YNNKEL (reference sequence). Trimming took off 4 bases at V and 5 bases at J, with 15 bases between the two ends. The CDR3 is made up of 14 amino acids. The CDR3 DNA reads as TGTGCCAGCAGCCTCCTCGACTCGGCCCACGAGCAGTACTTC. Its protein product is CASSLLDSAHEQYF.

The chain carries TRBV5-4 and TRBJ2-5; a possible D gene is TRBD2 (6 bases). The CDR3 is 15 residues long. Trimming took 2 bases from V and 5 from J, leaving 16 bases between them. Germline V gives CDR1 SGHNT, CDR2 YYREEE (reference sequence). CDR3 in DNA: TGTGCCAGCAGCTTAGGCCTAGCGTTTGAGGAGACCCAGTACTTC. Its translation is CASSLGLAFEETQYF.

The CDR3 bases are TGTGCCAGCAGTTACATTTCAAGGGAGGAGACCCAGTACTTC. It yields the protein CASSYISREETQYF. The V gene is TRBV6-2 or TRBV6-3, the J gene TRBJ2-5; D may be TRBD2 (5 bases). The germline V and J ends were trimmed by 2 bases and 5 bases, with 12 bases remaining between them. This CDR3 region has 14 residues. The germline gives CDR1 MNHEY, CDR2 SVGEGT.

The chain recombines TRBV14 with TRBJ2-5; 7 bases align to TRBD1. The CDR3 has 14 residues. Germline V gives CDR1 SGHDN, CDR2 FVKESK. Germline trimming cut 3 bases from V and 4 bases from J; bases unmatched to any gene: 5. The CDR3 sequence is CASSQGDRVETQYF. Written as DNA, the CDR3 is TGTGCCAGCAGCCAGGGAGACAGGGTAGAGACCCAGTACTTC.

The chain combines TRBV30 with TRBJ1-5; D might be TRBD1 (5 bases). Looked up from germline, CDR1 is GTSNPN and CDR2 is SVGIG (reference sequence). The CDR3 runs 14 residues. V gave up 2 bases and J gave up 4 bases, with 12 bases separating them. The CDR3 protein is CAWSSRAYNQPQHF. CDR3 coding DNA: TGTGCCTGGAGTAGCAGGGCATATAATCAGCCCCAGCATTTT.

The rearrangement uses TRBV6-1 and TRBJ1-2; the D gene is possibly TRBD1 (5 bases). Trimming took 2 bases from V and 4 from J, leaving 11 bases between them. Germline loops: CDR1 MNHNS, CDR2 SASEGT. The CDR3 length is 14 residues. The CDR3 here is CASSEKAGSYGYTF. CDR3 nucleotide sequence: TGTGCCAGCAGTGAAAAGGCAGGGTCCTATGGCTACACCTTC.

This sequence joins TRBV9 and TRBJ2-3, with D possibly matching TRBD2 (6 bases). This CDR3 spans 15 amino acids. Between the trimmed V and J ends, which lost 3 bases and 0 bases, there was a span of 11 bases. Germline V gene lookup returns CDR1 SGDLS and CDR2 YYNGEE. The chain's CDR3 is CASSGQGGSTDTQYF. The CDR3 DNA reads as TGTGCCAGCAGCGGGCAGGGAGGCAGCACAGATACGCAGTATTTT.

This chain uses TRBV30 with TRBJ1-6; D possibly corresponds to TRBD1 (5 bases). The V end lost 3 bases, the J end lost 3 bases, and 6 bases lay between the germline ends. Germline V gene data show CDR1 as GTSNPN and CDR2 as SVGIG (reference sequence). The CDR3 consists of 13 residues. CDR3: CAWRTDYNSPLHF. The DNA for the CDR3 is TGTGCCTGGAGGACAGACTATAATTCACCCCTCCACTTT.

The chain links TRBV27 to TRBJ1-1; maybe TRBD1 (6 bases). Trimming shortened V by 6 bases and J by 6 bases, and 14 bases separated the two germline ends. This CDR3 contains 13 residues. Germline V gene lookup returns CDR1 MNHEY and CDR2 SMNVEV (reference sequence). The CDR3: CASSLRGSAEAFF. CDR3 DNA sequence: TGTGCCAGCAGCCTCAGGGGAAGCGCTGAAGCTTTCTTT.

This clone was seen only once. The V gene is TRBV30, the J gene TRBJ1-5; D perhaps matches TRBD1 (6 bases). CDR1 is GTSNPN, CDR2 SVGIG, per germline (reference sequence). This CDR3 region has 13 residues. Trimming stripped 2 bases from V and 7 bases from J, with 12 bases between. The CDR3 here is CAWSTQGGQPQHF. CDR3 sequence (DNA): TGTGCCTGGAGTACACAGGGCGGACAGCCCCAGCATTTT.

V is TRBV20-1 and J is TRBJ2-7; TRBD2 agrees at 7 bases. Germline CDR1 is DFQATT and CDR2 is SNEGSKA (reference sequence). CDR3 length: 16 residues. The V and J ends lost 3 bases and 4 bases, in that order; junction bases with no gene match: 15. CDR3 in DNA: TGCAGTGCTAGTATCTCTCCCGCTAGCGGACGATACGAGCAGTACTTC. It encodes CSASISPASGRYEQYF.

This clone was seen a single time. The chain is built from TRBV6-5 and TRBJ2-2; TRBD2 might be the D (5 bases). Germline V gene lookup returns CDR1 MNHEY and CDR2 SVGAGI. This CDR3 has 13 amino acids. Trimming took 0 bases from V and 7 from J, leaving 6 bases between them. CDR3 nucleotides: TGTGCCAGCAGTTACTCGAGGGTCGGGGAGCTGTTTTTT. Its protein is CASSYSRVGELFF.

CDR3 nucleotides: TGTGCCAGCAGCTCCGGGGGGGGGCGCGGACTGTTTTTT. Translating it yields CASSSGGGRGLFF. The chain recombines TRBV7-2 with TRBJ1-4, with D maybe TRBD1 (6 bases). This CDR3 region has 13 residues. Germline assignment: CDR1 SGHTA and CDR2 FQGNSA. Trimming removed 4 bases at V and 13 bases at J, with 16 bases between.

This chain connects TRBV19 to TRBJ1-5; no clear D. The germline gives CDR1 LNHDA, CDR2 SQIVND (reference sequence). CDR3 size: 19 residues. Trimming took off 0 bases at V and 0 bases at J, with 18 bases between the two ends. The CDR3 DNA reads as TGTGCCAGTAGTATAGATCGGGTCCTAGAAGCTTATAGCAATCAGCCCCAGCATTTT. This gives the protein CASSIDRVLEAYSNQPQHF.

The CDR3 spells CASSPVPGKITEAFF. Written as DNA, the CDR3 is TGTGCCAGCAGCCCCGTTCCTGGCAAAATCACTGAAGCTTTCTTT. The chain joins TRBV7-9 to TRBJ1-1, with D unresolved. This CDR3 is built from 15 residues. V lost 5 bases and J 4 bases, leaving 17 bases between the germline ends. Per the germline V gene, CDR1 is SEHNR and CDR2 is FQNEAQ (reference sequence).

This chain uses TRBV5-5 with TRBJ1-4, with 7 nucleotides matching TRBD1. CDR3 size: 14 residues. J gave up 10 bases and V 1 base, and 7 bases lay outside the gene matches. The germline CDR1 and CDR2 sequences are SGHKS and YYEKEE (reference sequence). CDR3 in amino acids: CASSLTGAKGKLFF. CDR3 in DNA: TGTGCCAGCAGCTTGACAGGGGCGAAGGGAAAACTGTTTTTT.

The rearrangement joins TRBV18 to TRBJ1-1; the match to TRBD1 covers 7 bases. With 2 bases clipped from V and 5 bases from J, the junction kept 2 bases outside the gene matches. From germline, CDR1 is KGHSH and CDR2 LQKENI. The CDR3 has 13 amino acids. CDR3 residues: CASSPNRGTEAFF. Here the CDR3 DNA reads TGTGCCAGCTCACCAAACAGGGGTACTGAAGCTTTCTTT.

This clone was detected only once. The V and J genes are TRBV5-1 and TRBJ1-1; D perhaps matches TRBD1 (6 bases). This CDR3 has 14 amino acids. Germline V CDR1 and CDR2: SGHRS, YFSETQ. V lost 5 bases, J lost 1 base, and 12 bases lay in between. The DNA for the CDR3 is TGCGCCAGCAGTTCACAGGGAAGGAACACTGAAGCTTTCTTT. It is translated as CASSSQGRNTEAFF.

The CDR3, as DNA: TGTGCCACCGGAGCTCGCAATGAGCAGTTCTTC. It is translated as CATGARNEQFF. The V call is TRBV24-1, the J call TRBJ2-1; D remains ambiguous. Trimming took off 9 bases at V and 6 bases at J, with 8 bases between the two ends. CDR1 is KGHDR, CDR2 SFDVKD, per germline. The CDR3 length is 11 residues.